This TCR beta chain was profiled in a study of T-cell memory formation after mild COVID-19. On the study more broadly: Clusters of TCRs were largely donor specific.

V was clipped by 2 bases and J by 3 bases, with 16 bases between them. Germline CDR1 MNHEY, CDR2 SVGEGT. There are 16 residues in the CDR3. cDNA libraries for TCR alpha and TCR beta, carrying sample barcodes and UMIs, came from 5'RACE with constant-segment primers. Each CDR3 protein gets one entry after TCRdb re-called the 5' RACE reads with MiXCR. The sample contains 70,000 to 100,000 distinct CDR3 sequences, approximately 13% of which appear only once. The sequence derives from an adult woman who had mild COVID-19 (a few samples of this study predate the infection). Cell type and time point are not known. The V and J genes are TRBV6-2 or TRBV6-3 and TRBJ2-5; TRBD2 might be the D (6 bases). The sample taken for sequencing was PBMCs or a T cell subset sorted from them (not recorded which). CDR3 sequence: CASSYAGRTHEETQYF. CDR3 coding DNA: TGTGCCAGCAGTTACGCGGGGCGAACCCACGAAGAGACCCAGTACTTC.